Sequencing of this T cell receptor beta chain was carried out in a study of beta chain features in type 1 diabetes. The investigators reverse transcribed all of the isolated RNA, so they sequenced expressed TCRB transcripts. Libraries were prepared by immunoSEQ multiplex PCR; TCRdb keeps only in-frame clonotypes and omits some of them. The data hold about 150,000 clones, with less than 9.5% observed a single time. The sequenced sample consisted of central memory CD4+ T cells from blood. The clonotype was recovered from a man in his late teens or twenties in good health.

The CDR3 spells CASSSASRGNQAFF. The CDR3 DNA sequence: TGTGCCAGCAGCTCGGCCTCTCGGGGGAATCAGGCTTTCTTT. The chain is built from TRBV5-6 and TRBJ1-1; TRBD1 might be the D (5 bases). Trimming left V 3 bases short and J 11 bases short, with 20 bases between. The germline CDR1 and CDR2 sequences are SGHDT and YYEEEE. The CDR3 is 14 residues long. The full variable domain, its missing parts supplied by reference TRBV5-6 and TRBJ1-1, is DAGVTQSPTHLIKTRGQQVTLRCSPKSGHDTVSWYQQALGQGPQFIFQYYEEEERQRGNFPDRFSGHQFPNYSSELNVNALLLGDSALYLCASSSASRGNQAFFGQGTRLTVV.